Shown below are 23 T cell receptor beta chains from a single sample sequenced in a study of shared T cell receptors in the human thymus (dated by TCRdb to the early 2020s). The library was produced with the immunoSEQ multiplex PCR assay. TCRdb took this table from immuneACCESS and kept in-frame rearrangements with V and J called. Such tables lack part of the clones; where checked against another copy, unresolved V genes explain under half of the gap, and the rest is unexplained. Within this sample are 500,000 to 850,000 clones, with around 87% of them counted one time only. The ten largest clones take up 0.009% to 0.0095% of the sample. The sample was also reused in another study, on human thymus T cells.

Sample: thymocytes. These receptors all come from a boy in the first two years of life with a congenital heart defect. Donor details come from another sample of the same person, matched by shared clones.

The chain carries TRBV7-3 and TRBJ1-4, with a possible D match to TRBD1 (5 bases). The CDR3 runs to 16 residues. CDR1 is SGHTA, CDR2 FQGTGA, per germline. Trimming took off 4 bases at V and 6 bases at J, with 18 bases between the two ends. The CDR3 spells CASSSGSRGRDEKLFF. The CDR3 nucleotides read TGTGCCAGCAGCTCAGGTAGTCGGGGGAGGGATGAAAAACTGTTTTTT.

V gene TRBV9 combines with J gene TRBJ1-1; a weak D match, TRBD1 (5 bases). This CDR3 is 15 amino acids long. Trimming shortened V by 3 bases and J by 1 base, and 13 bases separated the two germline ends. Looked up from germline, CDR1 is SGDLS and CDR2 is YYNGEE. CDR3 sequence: CASSDLWGENTEAFF. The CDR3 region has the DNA TGTGCCAGCAGCGACTTATGGGGGGAGAACACTGAAGCTTTCTTT.

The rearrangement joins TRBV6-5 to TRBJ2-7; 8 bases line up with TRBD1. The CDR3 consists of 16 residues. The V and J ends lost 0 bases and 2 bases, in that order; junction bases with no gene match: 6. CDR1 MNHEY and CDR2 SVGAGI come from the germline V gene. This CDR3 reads CASSYSKDREPYEQYF. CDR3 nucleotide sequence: TGTGCCAGCAGTTACTCGAAGGACAGGGAACCCTACGAGCAGTACTTC.

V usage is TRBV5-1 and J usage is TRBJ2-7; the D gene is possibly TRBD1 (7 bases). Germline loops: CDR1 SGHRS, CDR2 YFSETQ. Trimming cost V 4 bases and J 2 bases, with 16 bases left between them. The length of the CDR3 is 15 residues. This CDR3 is CASSPWARGAYEQYF. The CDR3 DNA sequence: TGCGCCAGCAGCCCCTGGGCCAGGGGGGCCTACGAGCAGTACTTC.

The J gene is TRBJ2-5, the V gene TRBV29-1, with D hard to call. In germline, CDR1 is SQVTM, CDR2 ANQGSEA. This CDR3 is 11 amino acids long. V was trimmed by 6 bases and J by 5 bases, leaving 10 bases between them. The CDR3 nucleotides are TGCAGCGTACGAGGCAAGGAGACCCAGTACTTC. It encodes CSVRGKETQYF.

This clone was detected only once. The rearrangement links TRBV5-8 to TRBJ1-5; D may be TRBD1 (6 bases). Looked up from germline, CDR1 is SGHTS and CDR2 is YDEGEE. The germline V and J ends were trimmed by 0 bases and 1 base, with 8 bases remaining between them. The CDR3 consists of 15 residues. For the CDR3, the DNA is TGTGCCAGCAGCTTGGACAGGGAAAGCAATCAGCCCCAGCATTTT. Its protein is CASSLDRESNQPQHF.

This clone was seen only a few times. CDR3 in amino acids: CASSPGRPQAREAFF. The DNA of the CDR3 is TGTGCCAGCTCACCGGGCAGACCACAAGCTCGTGAAGCTTTCTTT. The V gene is TRBV18, the J gene TRBJ1-1; D is undetermined. Trimming took 3 bases from V and 7 from J, leaving 18 bases between them. Germline CDR1 and CDR2: KGHSH and LQKENI. The CDR3 runs 15 residues.

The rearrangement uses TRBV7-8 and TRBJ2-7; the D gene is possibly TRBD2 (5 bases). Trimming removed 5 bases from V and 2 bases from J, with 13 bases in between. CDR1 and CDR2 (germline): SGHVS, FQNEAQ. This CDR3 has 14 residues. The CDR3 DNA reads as TGTGCCAGCAGCCCCTCCGGACTTCCCTACGAGCAGTACTTC. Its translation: CASSPSGLPYEQYF.

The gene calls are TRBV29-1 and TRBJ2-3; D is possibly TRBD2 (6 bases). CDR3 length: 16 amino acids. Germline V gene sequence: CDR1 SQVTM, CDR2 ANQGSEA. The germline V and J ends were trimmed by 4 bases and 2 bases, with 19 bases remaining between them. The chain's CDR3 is CSVGNLGAGHTDTQYF. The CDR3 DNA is TGCAGCGTTGGGAACTTGGGAGCGGGCCACACAGATACGCAGTATTTT.

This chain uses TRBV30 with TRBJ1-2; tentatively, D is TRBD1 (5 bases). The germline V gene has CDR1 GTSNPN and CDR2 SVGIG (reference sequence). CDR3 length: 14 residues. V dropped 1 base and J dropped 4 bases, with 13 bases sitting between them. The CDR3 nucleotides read TGTGCCTGGAGTGCCCCTGACAGTCCCTATGGCTACACCTTC. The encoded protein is CAWSAPDSPYGYTF.

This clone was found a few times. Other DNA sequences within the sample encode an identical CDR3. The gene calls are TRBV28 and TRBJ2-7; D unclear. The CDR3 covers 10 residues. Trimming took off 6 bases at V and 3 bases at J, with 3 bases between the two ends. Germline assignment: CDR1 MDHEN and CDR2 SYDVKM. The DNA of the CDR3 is TGTGCCAGCAGCCACTACGAGCAGTACTTC. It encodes CASSHYEQYF.

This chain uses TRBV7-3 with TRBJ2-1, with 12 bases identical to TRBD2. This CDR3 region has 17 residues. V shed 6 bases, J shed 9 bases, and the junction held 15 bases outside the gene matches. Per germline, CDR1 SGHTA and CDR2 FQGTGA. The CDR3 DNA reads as TGTGCCAGCAGTCCAACCGCACTAGCGGGGGGCCCTGGTGAGCAGTTCTTC. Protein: CASSPTALAGGPGEQFF.

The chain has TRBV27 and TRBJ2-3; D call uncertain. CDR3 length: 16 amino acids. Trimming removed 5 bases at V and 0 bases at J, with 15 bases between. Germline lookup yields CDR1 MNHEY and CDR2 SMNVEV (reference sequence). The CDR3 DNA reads TGTGCCAGCAGTCCCATCTCACAGTCTAGCACAGATACGCAGTATTTT. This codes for CASSPISQSSTDTQYF.

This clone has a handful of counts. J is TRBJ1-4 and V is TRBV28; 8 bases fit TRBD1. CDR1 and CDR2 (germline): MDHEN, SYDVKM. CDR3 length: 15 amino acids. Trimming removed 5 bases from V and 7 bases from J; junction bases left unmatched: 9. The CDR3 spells CASSPTGGSSEKLFF. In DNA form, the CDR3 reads TGTGCCAGCAGTCCAACAGGGGGGTCGAGTGAAAAACTGTTTTTT.

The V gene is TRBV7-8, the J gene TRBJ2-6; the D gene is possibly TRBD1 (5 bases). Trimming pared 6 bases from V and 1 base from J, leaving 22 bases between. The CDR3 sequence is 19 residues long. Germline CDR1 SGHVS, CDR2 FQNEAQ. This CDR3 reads CASRPPLWTSFSGANVLTF. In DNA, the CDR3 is TGTGCCAGCAGACCCCCCCTTTGGACAAGTTTTTCTGGGGCCAACGTCCTGACTTTC.

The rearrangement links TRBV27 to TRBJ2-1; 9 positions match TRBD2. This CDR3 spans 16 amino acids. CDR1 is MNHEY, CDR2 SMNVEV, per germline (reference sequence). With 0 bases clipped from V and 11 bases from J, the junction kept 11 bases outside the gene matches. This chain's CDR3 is CASSLSPGAPSGKQFF. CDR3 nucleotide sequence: TGTGCCAGCAGTTTATCTCCCGGGGCACCTAGCGGGAAGCAGTTCTTC.

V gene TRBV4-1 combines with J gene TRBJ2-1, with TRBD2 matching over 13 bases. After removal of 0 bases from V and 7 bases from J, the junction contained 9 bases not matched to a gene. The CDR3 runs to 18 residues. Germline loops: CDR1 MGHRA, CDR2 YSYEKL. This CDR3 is CASSQDWWTSGRVNEQFF. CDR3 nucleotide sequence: TGCGCCAGCAGCCAAGATTGGTGGACTAGCGGGAGAGTAAATGAGCAGTTCTTC.

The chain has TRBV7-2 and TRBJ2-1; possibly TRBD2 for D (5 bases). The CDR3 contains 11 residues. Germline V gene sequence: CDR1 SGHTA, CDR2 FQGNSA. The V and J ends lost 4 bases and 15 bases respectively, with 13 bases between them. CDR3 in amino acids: CASSSTGRGFF. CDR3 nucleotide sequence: TGTGCCAGCAGCTCGACCGGCCGGGGGTTCTTC. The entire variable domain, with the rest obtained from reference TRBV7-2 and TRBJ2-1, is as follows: GAGVSQSPSNKVTEKGKDVELRCDPISGHTALYWYRQSLGQGLEFLIYFQGNSAPDKSGLPSDRFSAERTGGSVSTLTIQRTQQEDSAVYLCASSSTGRGFFGPGTRLTVL.

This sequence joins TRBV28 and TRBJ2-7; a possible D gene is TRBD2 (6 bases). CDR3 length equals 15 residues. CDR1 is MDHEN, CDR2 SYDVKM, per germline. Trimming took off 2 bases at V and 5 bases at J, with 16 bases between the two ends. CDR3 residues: CASSLRASVSHEQYF. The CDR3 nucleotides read TGTGCCAGCAGTTTAAGGGCTAGCGTGTCCCACGAGCAGTACTTC.

The CDR3 DNA is TGTGCCAGCAGCGTTCCCCCTCAGGGGCACAAGCCCCAGCATTTT. It encodes CASSVPPQGHKPQHF. V is TRBV9 and J is TRBJ1-5; D is possibly TRBD1 (6 bases). The CDR3 sequence is 15 residues long. V was trimmed by 2 bases and J by 8 bases, leaving 17 bases between them. Germline V lookup: CDR1 SGDLS, CDR2 YYNGEE.

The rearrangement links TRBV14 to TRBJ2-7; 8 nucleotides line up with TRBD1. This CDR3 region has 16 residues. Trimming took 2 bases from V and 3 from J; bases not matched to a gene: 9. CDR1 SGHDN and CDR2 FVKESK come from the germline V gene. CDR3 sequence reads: CASSQRFQDRVYEQYF. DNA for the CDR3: TGTGCCAGCAGCCAAAGGTTCCAGGACAGGGTCTACGAGCAGTACTTC. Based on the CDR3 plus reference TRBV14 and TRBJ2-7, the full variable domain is EAGVTQFPSHSVIEKGQTVTLRCDPISGHDNLYWYRRVMGKEIKFLLHFVKESKQDESGMPNNRFLAERTGGTYSTLKVQPAELEDSGVYFCASSQRFQDRVYEQYFGPGTRLTVT.

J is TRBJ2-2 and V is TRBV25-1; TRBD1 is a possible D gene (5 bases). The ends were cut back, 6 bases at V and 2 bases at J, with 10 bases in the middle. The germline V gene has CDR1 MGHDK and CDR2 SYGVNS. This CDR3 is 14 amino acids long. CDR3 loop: CASRTTENTGELFF. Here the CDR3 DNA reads TGTGCCAGCAGAACGACAGAAAACACCGGGGAGCTGTTTTTT.

The CDR3 spells CASSPARHMNTEAFF. CDR3 in DNA: TGCGCCAGCAGCCCCGCACGCCACATGAACACTGAAGCTTTCTTT. The chain is built from TRBV4-3 and TRBJ1-1; no reliable D call. V was cut by 4 bases and J by 0 bases, with 12 bases left in between. Germline loops: CDR1 LGHNA, CDR2 YSLEER. This CDR3 is 15 amino acids long.